Below, one TCR beta chain is given with its context. Its target is unknown. V lost 0 bases to trimming and J lost 0 bases, with 11 bases between them. The CDR3 has 17 amino acids. CDR1 is SGHVS, CDR2 FNYEAQ, per germline. This specimen comes from a study of OX40 agonist ivuxolimab in advanced cancers. Study summary: Patients were roughly 87% male with ages roughly 23 to 79, mean about 65.

TCRdb's table, derived via immunoSEQ multiplex PCR, lists solely in-frame clones and lacks some. In the table there are under 25,000 clones, roughly 70% of which are singletons. Overall study results and limits: Patients who responded partially at 0.1-3.0 mg/kg showed clonal expansion ranking among the lowest. Expanded clones belonging to CD8+ T cells outnumbered, on average, those of CD4+.

V usage is TRBV7-6 and J usage is TRBJ2-2; perhaps D is TRBD1 or TRBD2 (5 bases each). The specimen comprised CD4+ or CD8+ T cells sorted from blood, sampled in a trial of the OX40 agonist ivuxolimab. This TCR came from an adult with an advanced solid tumor such as melanoma, head and neck, liver or kidney cancer. The CDR3 sequence: CASSLAFGTPNTGELFF. The CDR3, as DNA: TGTGCCAGCAGCTTAGCATTTGGGACCCCGAACACCGGGGAGCTGTTTTTT.